The sequence of this T cell receptor beta chain was determined in a study of spatial heterogeneity in lung cancer. This CDR3 is 12 amino acids long. Germline CDR1 and CDR2: SGHDT and YYEEEE. Trimming took 2 bases from V and 8 from J, leaving 7 bases between them. This clonotype was recorded at least ten times. TCRdb re-called the 5' RACE reads through MiXCR, storing one row per CDR3 protein. The data show about 5,500 distinct CDR3 sequences, about 3.9% seen once. Time point specified: sample taken at primary tumor resection. Whole RNA came from tumor, nontumor lung or frozen PBMC and was sequenced without being sorted.

The chain recombines TRBV5-6 with TRBJ1-4; the D gene is possibly TRBD1 (6 bases). The sequence came from a male donor with early-stage non-small cell lung cancer. The material was normal lung tissue next to the tumor, obtained at surgery. CDR3 bases: TGTGCCAGCAGCTTTGGACAGGAAAAACTGTTTTTT. This sequence encodes CASSFGQEKLFF.